Listed below are T cell receptor beta chains from one sample, sequenced in a study of cytomegalovirus exposure and HLA in healthy donors. Repertoires were generated with immunoSEQ multiplex PCR, while TCRdb's copy carries only in-frame clones and drops some. This table holds 200,000 to 250,000 clones. Sequenced: PBMCs. The origin of the receptors is a girl under 10 years old in good health and CMV-seropositive. Each CDR3 is given with its conserved first and last residue. A D gene is named only where the DNA matches it firmly.

j_call: TRBJ1-4; v_call: TRBV7-8; d_call: NA; cdr3_nt: TGTGCCAGCTTTCAGGGGATGGGTGAAAAACTGTTTTTT; cdr3_aa: CASFQGMGEKLFF
j_call: TRBJ2-7; v_call: TRBV27; d_call: TRBD2; cdr3_nt: TGTGCCAGCAGTCCAACCCTACTAGCGGGAGCTTCTCCTACCTACGAGCAGTACTTC; cdr3_aa: CASSPTLLAGASPTYEQYF
j_call: TRBJ1-3; v_call: TRBV28; d_call: NA; cdr3_nt: TGTGCCAGCAGTCCTACATCAGGACTTCGTGGAAACACCATATATTTT; cdr3_aa: CASSPTSGLRGNTIYF
j_call: TRBJ2-2; v_call: TRBV19; d_call: TRBD1; cdr3_nt: TGTGCCAGTAGTACAAGGGGGCACACCGGGGAGCTGTTTTTT; cdr3_aa: CASSTRGHTGELFF
j_call: TRBJ2-1; v_call: TRBV15; d_call: TRBD2; cdr3_nt: TGTGCCACCAGCAGACCCACTAGCGGGCCGTTACGTGAGCAGTTCTTC; cdr3_aa: CATSRPTSGPLREQFF
j_call: TRBJ2-7; v_call: TRBV21-1; d_call: NA; cdr3_nt: TGTGCCAGCAGCAAAGACGGGACAATTCCCTACGAGCAGTACTTC; cdr3_aa: CASSKDGTIPYEQYF
j_call: TRBJ2-7; v_call: TRBV6-5; d_call: TRBD1; cdr3_nt: TGTGCCAGCAGTGAACCGGGACAGGGCTACGAGCAGTACTTC; cdr3_aa: CASSEPGQGYEQYF
j_call: TRBJ2-7; v_call: TRBV2; d_call: TRBD1; cdr3_nt: TGTGCCAGCCTCGGACAGGGGAACTCCTACGAGCAGTACTTC; cdr3_aa: CASLGQGNSYEQYF
j_call: TRBJ1-1; v_call: TRBV5-1; d_call: NA; cdr3_nt: TGCGCCAGCAGCTTGGCCGAGGAGGGTGAAGCTTTCTTT; cdr3_aa: CASSLAEEGEAFF
j_call: TRBJ1-1; v_call: TRBV7-9; d_call: TRBD1; cdr3_nt: TGTGCCAGCAGCTTAGCCCCCGGGACAGTAAACACTGAAGCTTTCTTT; cdr3_aa: CASSLAPGTVNTEAFF
j_call: TRBJ2-1; v_call: TRBV27; d_call: NA; cdr3_nt: TGTGCCAGCAGTTTATTGACAGGTCCGGGGTTTCACAATGAGCAGTTCTTC; cdr3_aa: CASSLLTGPGFHNEQFF
j_call: TRBJ2-6; v_call: TRBV29-1; d_call: NA; cdr3_nt: TGCAGCGTTGTGCGCTCTGGGGCCAACGTCCTGACTTTC; cdr3_aa: CSVVRSGANVLTF
j_call: TRBJ2-2; v_call: TRBV27; d_call: NA; cdr3_nt: TGTGCCAGCAGTTTTGGGACGACTAGGGCCGGGGAGCTGTTTTTT; cdr3_aa: CASSFGTTRAGELFF
j_call: TRBJ2-3; v_call: TRBV14; d_call: TRBD1; cdr3_nt: TGTGCCAGCAGCCAAGGCAGGGGGCTGAGCACAGATACGCAGTATTTT; cdr3_aa: CASSQGRGLSTDTQYF
j_call: TRBJ1-5; v_call: TRBV7-2; d_call: NA; cdr3_nt: TGTGCCAGCAGCTTAGGTGGGTCGGGTCAGCCCCAGCATTTT; cdr3_aa: CASSLGGSGQPQHF
j_call: TRBJ2-6; v_call: TRBV7-2; d_call: NA; cdr3_nt: TGTGCCAGCAGCCCTCCTGGGGCCAACGTCCTGACTTTC; cdr3_aa: CASSPPGANVLTF
j_call: TRBJ2-5; v_call: TRBV27; d_call: NA; cdr3_nt: TGTGCCAGCAGTCAACTGGACAAGGTGTGGGAGACCCAGTACTTC; cdr3_aa: CASSQLDKVWETQYF
j_call: TRBJ2-7; v_call: TRBV27; d_call: TRBD2; cdr3_nt: TGTGCCAGCAGCCCGACTAGCGGGAGCTCCTACGAGCAGTACTTC; cdr3_aa: CASSPTSGSSYEQYF
j_call: TRBJ1-2; v_call: TRBV7-2; d_call: NA; cdr3_nt: TGTGCCAGCAGCCAACAGACAGGATCGGGCTATGGCTACACCTTC; cdr3_aa: CASSQQTGSGYGYTF
j_call: TRBJ2-3; v_call: TRBV5-4; d_call: NA; cdr3_nt: TGTGCCAGCAGCTTGGGACAGCCGGATAGCACAGATACGCAGTATTTT; cdr3_aa: CASSLGQPDSTDTQYF
j_call: TRBJ2-7; v_call: TRBV27; d_call: TRBD1; cdr3_nt: TGTGCCAGCAGTTTCCGGGACAGGGGAGTGTACGAGCAGTACTTC; cdr3_aa: CASSFRDRGVYEQYF
j_call: TRBJ2-5; v_call: TRBV11-3; d_call: TRBD2; cdr3_nt: TGTGCCAGCAGCCCCGGTGTACTAGCGGGAGGCATCCAAGAGACCCAGTACTTC; cdr3_aa: CASSPGVLAGGIQETQYF
j_call: TRBJ1-2; v_call: TRBV19; d_call: NA; cdr3_nt: TGTGCCAGTACCCCCCTCGGGGTAGGAGGCTACACCTTC; cdr3_aa: CASTPLGVGGYTF
j_call: TRBJ2-1; v_call: TRBV9; d_call: TRBD2; cdr3_nt: TGTGCCAGCAGCGGCGGGACTAGCCCTCTGGAGCAGTTCTTC; cdr3_aa: CASSGGTSPLEQFF
j_call: TRBJ2-5; v_call: TRBV11-2; d_call: TRBD2; cdr3_nt: TGTGCCAGCGCCGGGGGGAGTGGGGAGACCCAGTACTTC; cdr3_aa: CASAGGSGETQYF
j_call: TRBJ2-5; v_call: TRBV7-2; d_call: TRBD2; cdr3_nt: TGTGCCAGCAGCTTAGCGGAGAGCGGGAGTCTGATGGGAACCCAGTACTTC; cdr3_aa: CASSLAESGSLMGTQYF
j_call: TRBJ2-3; v_call: TRBV7-7; d_call: TRBD1; cdr3_nt: TGTGCCAGCAGCTTGGCAGGGGGCGCAGATACGCAGTATTTT; cdr3_aa: CASSLAGGADTQYF
j_call: TRBJ2-7; v_call: TRBV5-1; d_call: NA; cdr3_nt: TGCGCCAGCAGCTTGGGACTCACCTCCCACGAGCAGTACTTC; cdr3_aa: CASSLGLTSHEQYF
j_call: TRBJ1-1; v_call: TRBV5-1; d_call: NA; cdr3_nt: TGCGCCAGCAGCTTGGGGTCGGGGTTGGACACTGAAGCTTTCTTT; cdr3_aa: CASSLGSGLDTEAFF
j_call: TRBJ2-5; v_call: TRBV5-4; d_call: NA; cdr3_nt: TGTGCCAGCAGCTGGACGGCTAGCGAGGACTACGTAGAGACCCAGTACTTC; cdr3_aa: CASSWTASEDYVETQYF
j_call: TRBJ2-7; v_call: TRBV18; d_call: NA; cdr3_nt: TGTGCCAGCTCACAACCAGGGGAAAACGAGCAGTACTTC; cdr3_aa: CASSQPGENEQYF
j_call: TRBJ2-1; v_call: TRBV19; d_call: TRBD2; cdr3_nt: TGTGCCAGTAGAGACGGACTAGCGGGAGAGGATAGAAGCTCCTACAATGAGCAGTTCTTC; cdr3_aa: CASRDGLAGEDRSSYNEQFF
j_call: TRBJ2-7; v_call: TRBV25-1; d_call: TRBD1; cdr3_nt: TGTGCCAGCAGTGGAGCAGGGGGCTTAGCAAACTACGAGCAGTACTTC; cdr3_aa: CASSGAGGLANYEQYF
j_call: TRBJ1-1; v_call: TRBV13; d_call: TRBD1; cdr3_nt: TGTGCCAGCAGCTTCCCGACAGGGGTGGGGACTGAAGCTTTCTTT; cdr3_aa: CASSFPTGVGTEAFF
j_call: TRBJ1-1; v_call: TRBV5-1; d_call: NA; cdr3_nt: TGCGCCAGCAGCCTGGACAGACGCACTGAAGCTTTCTTT; cdr3_aa: CASSLDRRTEAFF
j_call: TRBJ2-7; v_call: TRBV5-1; d_call: NA; cdr3_nt: TGCGCCAGCAGCTCCTGGACAAAACACGAGCAGTACTTC; cdr3_aa: CASSSWTKHEQYF
j_call: TRBJ2-3; v_call: TRBV11-2; d_call: NA; cdr3_nt: TGTGCCAGCAGCTTAGACCCAGGGGATTATACAGATACGCAGTATTTT; cdr3_aa: CASSLDPGDYTDTQYF
j_call: TRBJ1-2; v_call: TRBV5-4; d_call: TRBD1; cdr3_nt: TGTGCCAGCAGCCGAAACAGGGGGGATGGCTACACCTTC; cdr3_aa: CASSRNRGDGYTF
j_call: TRBJ1-4; v_call: TRBV28; d_call: TRBD1; cdr3_nt: TGTGCCAGCAGGCCTGACAGGGTCCTTAATGAAAAACTGTTTTTT; cdr3_aa: CASRPDRVLNEKLFF
j_call: TRBJ2-5; v_call: TRBV5-1; d_call: NA; cdr3_nt: TGCGCCAGCAGCTTAAACAGCAACTCCCAAGAGACCCAGTACTTC; cdr3_aa: CASSLNSNSQETQYF
j_call: TRBJ1-3; v_call: TRBV7-6; d_call: TRBD1; cdr3_nt: TGTGCCAGCAGCTTTGGGACAGGGGAAGGAAACACCATATATTTT; cdr3_aa: CASSFGTGEGNTIYF
j_call: TRBJ1-1; v_call: TRBV9; d_call: TRBD1; cdr3_nt: TGTGCCAGCAGCATCGGGACAGGGCGTGAAGCTTTCTTT; cdr3_aa: CASSIGTGREAFF
j_call: TRBJ2-3; v_call: TRBV10-2; d_call: TRBD1; cdr3_nt: TGCGCCAGCAGCACACCAGTCGACAGGGGCGGAGGAGATACGCAGTATTTT; cdr3_aa: CASSTPVDRGGGDTQYF
j_call: TRBJ2-7; v_call: TRBV9; d_call: NA; cdr3_nt: TGTGCCAGCAGCCCAGACGGGACTTTCTACGAGCAGTACTTC; cdr3_aa: CASSPDGTFYEQYF
j_call: TRBJ2-7; v_call: TRBV10-2; d_call: TRBD1; cdr3_nt: TGCGCCAGCGGTGACAGGGGGGCTTACGAGCAGTACTTC; cdr3_aa: CASGDRGAYEQYF
j_call: TRBJ2-1; v_call: TRBV6-5; d_call: NA; cdr3_nt: TGTGCCAGCAGTTACTCGACTCCCCGGGGGCAGTTCTTC; cdr3_aa: CASSYSTPRGQFF
j_call: TRBJ2-6; v_call: TRBV19; d_call: NA; cdr3_nt: TGTGCCACCTTACAGGCGATCAGCTCTGGGGCCAACGTCCTGACTTTC; cdr3_aa: CATLQAISSGANVLTF
j_call: TRBJ1-5; v_call: TRBV28; d_call: TRBD1; cdr3_nt: TGTGCCAGCAGTCCGGGACAGGGATCTTATAGCAATCAGCCCCAGCATTTT; cdr3_aa: CASSPGQGSYSNQPQHF
j_call: TRBJ2-3; v_call: TRBV6-5; d_call: NA; cdr3_nt: TGTGCCAGCAGCCCACCGGGTGTCTCAGATACGCAGTATTTT; cdr3_aa: CASSPPGVSDTQYF
j_call: TRBJ1-1; v_call: TRBV27; d_call: NA; cdr3_nt: TGTGCCAGCAGTTTATCCTGGGGCCTGTACACTGAAGCTTTCTTT; cdr3_aa: CASSLSWGLYTEAFF